These 10 T cell receptor beta chains originate from one sample sequenced in a study of CD8 T cells in Susac syndrome. Random hexamers served to reverse transcribe about 0.5 to 1 ug RNA. TCRdb re-called the immunoSEQ multiplex PCR reads with MiXCR, one entry per CDR3 protein. The table lists 150,000 to 200,000 distinct CDR3 sequences, approximately 94% of them singletons. The sequencing sample was made of CD4+ T cells from PBMCs. The receptors were sampled from a human donor with multiple sclerosis.

The V call is TRBV4-2, the J call TRBJ2-2, with 10 bases aligning to TRBD2. After removal of 4 bases from V and 6 bases from J, the junction contained 5 bases not matched to a gene. The CDR3 covers 15 residues. CDR1 is LGHNA, CDR2 YNFKEQ, per germline. This CDR3 reads CASSPERGGPGELFF. Written as DNA, the CDR3 is TGTGCCAGCAGCCCGGAGCGGGGGGGCCCCGGGGAGCTGTTTTTT.

V and J are TRBV19 and TRBJ1-1; maybe TRBD1 (6 bases). The germline V gene encodes CDR1 LNHDA and CDR2 SQIVND (reference sequence). CDR3 size: 15 residues. Trimming removed 10 bases at V and 5 bases at J, with 23 bases between. The CDR3: CAIGGAGLPRTEAFF. Written as DNA, the CDR3 is TGTGCCATCGGGGGCGCCGGGCTCCCTAGGACTGAAGCTTTCTTT.

This chain uses TRBV5-4 with TRBJ1-1; D unclear. The CDR3 sequence is 14 residues long. CDR1 and CDR2 from the germline V gene are SGHNT and YYREEE (reference sequence). The V end was cut by 4 bases, the J end by 1 base, with 11 bases between. Here the CDR3 DNA reads TGTGCCAGCAGCATAGGACGGGAGAACACTGAAGCTTTCTTT. Encoded protein: CASSIGRENTEAFF.

This clonotype was detected a few times. The V gene is TRBV7-3, the J gene TRBJ1-2, with unresolved D. Trimming removed 3 bases at V and 6 bases at J, with 11 bases between. The CDR3 has 13 amino acids. Germline V lookup: CDR1 SGHTA, CDR2 FQGTGA. The CDR3 coding sequence is TGTGCCAGCAGCTTCCAGCCGCGTCATGGCTACACCTTC. Its protein product is CASSFQPRHGYTF. Combining the CDR3 with reference TRBV7-3 and TRBJ1-2 gives the whole variable domain GAGVSQTPSNKVTEKGKYVELRCDPISGHTALYWYRQSLGQGPEFLIYFQGTGAADDSGLPNDRFFAVRPEGSVSTLKIQRTERGDSAVYLCASSFQPRHGYTFGSGTRLTVV.

The chain links TRBV10-3 to TRBJ1-1; TRBD1 agrees at 11 bases. Trimming removed 7 bases from V and 4 bases from J; junction bases left unmatched: 2. Looked up from germline, CDR1 is ENHRY and CDR2 is SYGVKD. The CDR3 spans 13 residues. The CDR3 bases are TGTGCCATCAAGGGGACAGGGGGCACTGAAGCTTTCTTT. This encodes CAIKGTGGTEAFF.

This clonotype was detected once. The chain joins TRBV11-1 to TRBJ1-1; 8 bases align to TRBD1. CDR1 is SGHAT and CDR2 is FQDESV in the germline V gene (reference sequence). CDR3 length: 17 amino acids. The junction had 12 bases not matched to a gene; V was cut back by 5 bases and J by 1 base. The CDR3 spells CASSAGQGQGSNTEAFF. The CDR3 DNA sequence: TGTGCCAGCAGCGCCGGACAGGGTCAGGGGTCGAACACTGAAGCTTTCTTT. Complete variable domain (other parts from reference TRBV11-1 and TRBJ1-1): EAEVAQSPRYKITEKSQAVAFWCDPISGHATLYWYRQILGQGPELLVQFQDESVVDDSQLPKDRFSAERLKGVDSTLKIQPAELGDSAMYLCASSAGQGQGSNTEAFFGQGTRLTVV.

The rearrangement uses TRBV23-1 and TRBJ2-4, with TRBD2 matching over 7 bases. TRBV23-1 is an open reading frame, and its role is uncertain. The CDR3 loop spans 15 amino acids. V trimming: 6 bases; J trimming: 3 bases; junction bases outside the gene matches: 8. CDR3 coding DNA: TGCGCCAGCAGCCGTGCACGGGGGGACAAAAACATTCAGTACTTC. It translates to CASSRARGDKNIQYF.

The V and J genes are TRBV5-1 and TRBJ2-5; 10 bases align to TRBD1. V dropped 4 bases and J dropped 5; count of bases not matched to a gene: 8. The CDR3 has 15 amino acids. Germline assignment: CDR1 SGHRS and CDR2 YFSETQ. DNA for the CDR3: TGCGCCAGCAGCACTCCGGGACAGGGGACGGAGACCCAGTACTTC. It yields the protein CASSTPGQGTETQYF.

This clonotype was picked up one time. The V call is TRBV11-2, the J call TRBJ1-1; 12 nucleotides match TRBD1. Germline trimming cut 3 bases from V and 5 bases from J; bases unmatched to any gene: 16. Germline V gene lookup returns CDR1 SGHAT and CDR2 FQNNGV. The CDR3 totals 19 residues. This CDR3 is CASSFPFPRDRGRRTEAFF. The CDR3 DNA follows: TGTGCCAGCAGCTTTCCCTTCCCCCGGGACAGGGGGCGTCGGACTGAAGCTTTCTTT.

This chain uses TRBV20-1 with TRBJ2-7, with D perhaps matching TRBD2 (5 bases). This CDR3 spans 13 amino acids. V was cut by 3 bases and J by 2 bases, with 11 bases left in between. Germline V lookup: CDR1 DFQATT, CDR2 SNEGSKA (reference sequence). The CDR3 loop reads CSASWSSPYEQYF. CDR3 nucleotide sequence: TGCAGTGCTAGTTGGTCTAGCCCCTACGAGCAGTACTTC.